This TCR beta chain was identified in a study of T cells in Graves' hyperthyroidism and ophthalmopathy. Regions amplified from RNA transcripts were the TCR beta CDR3 regions. During a first-round RT-PCR of the TCR CDR3, the HTBI primer set was used. TCRdb processed the multiplex PCR reads anew with MiXCR; each CDR3 protein has one entry. The table has under 550,000 distinct CDR3 sequences, roughly an eighth seen once; the top ten hold about 5%. Study-level points and caveats: Blood also held most thyroid clonotypes expanded beyond 0.001.

J lost 5 bases, V lost 3 bases, and 8 bases had no gene match. Germline CDR1 and CDR2: SGHAT and FQNNGV. The CDR3 is 17 amino acids. This sample holds PBMCs from about 9.3 ml fresh peripheral blood. This clonotype has ten or more counts. The antigen is unknown. Sequencing was performed on blood. This chain links TRBV11-2 with TRBJ2-1; TRBD2 matches 12 bases. The origin of this receptor is a woman younger than 35 with Graves' hyperthyroidism. CDR3 nucleotide sequence: TGTGCCAGCAGCTTTGGTCTAGCGGGAGGGTTGGACAATGAGCAGTTCTTC. It is translated as CASSFGLAGGLDNEQFF.